This passage covers 5 T cell receptor beta chains from one sample sequenced in a study of blood T cell repertoires in COVID-19. Here immunoSEQ multiplex PCR was the method, and the copy in TCRdb shows in-frame clones only, minus some. The sample includes about 180,000 clones, around 90% of them seen just once. The sample taken for sequencing was PBMCs or T cells enriched from blood (not recorded which). The receptors derive from a woman aged 18-29 years who had recovered from COVID-19.

The genes are TRBV30 and TRBJ2-5; no clear D. Germline CDR1 is GTSNPN and CDR2 is SVGIG (reference sequence). V was cut by 3 bases and J by 5 bases, with 10 bases left in between. The CDR3 runs 12 residues. CDR3 sequence (DNA): TGTGCCTGGAGAATCGGAGCGGAGACCCAGTACTTC. It encodes CAWRIGAETQYF. The whole variable domain, filled in from reference TRBV30 and TRBJ2-5, reads SQTIHQWPATLVQPVGSPLSLECTVEGTSNPNLYWYRQAAGRGLQLLFYSVGIGQISSEVPQNLSASRPQDRQFILSSKKLLLSDSGFYLCAWRIGAETQYFGPGTRLLVL.

The genes are TRBV2 and TRBJ2-2, with TRBD1 matching 8 bases. Germline V gene data show CDR1 as SNHLY and CDR2 as FYNNEI. Germline trimming cut 6 bases from V and 5 bases from J; bases unmatched to any gene: 14. The CDR3 length is 17 residues. CDR3 residues: CASRDLMWTGNTGELFF. CDR3 sequence (DNA): TGTGCCAGCAGGGACTTGATGTGGACAGGGAATACCGGGGAGCTGTTTTTT.

Points on this clone: The sample carries other DNA sequences with the same CDR3. The V gene is TRBV6-5, the J gene TRBJ1-1; maybe TRBD1 (5 bases). V was cut by 0 bases and J by 4 bases, with 6 bases left in between. Germline lookup yields CDR1 MNHEY and CDR2 SVGAGI. The CDR3 totals 13 residues. The CDR3 DNA reads TGTGCCAGCAGTTACTCCGGGGGCACTGAAGCTTTCTTT. Residues: CASSYSGGTEAFF.

This clone was recorded a few times. The chain joins TRBV30 to TRBJ1-5; tentative D call: TRBD1 (5 bases). The germline V and J ends were trimmed by 6 bases and 6 bases, with 12 bases remaining between them. The CDR3 consists of 12 residues. The germline CDR1 and CDR2 sequences are GTSNPN and SVGIG (reference sequence). This chain's CDR3 is CACSGGTQPQHF. Written as DNA, the CDR3 is TGTGCCTGCTCTGGCGGGACTCAGCCCCAGCATTTT.

The chain uses TRBV19 and TRBJ2-1; 8 bases align to TRBD2. This CDR3 has 14 amino acids. The V and J ends lost 5 bases and 9 bases, in that order; junction bases with no gene match: 9. Germline CDR1 reads LNHDA; CDR2 reads SQIVND (reference sequence). The CDR3 region is CASSRGGKTGEQFF. CDR3 nucleotide sequence: TGTGCCAGTAGTCGGGGGGGGAAAACTGGTGAGCAGTTCTTC. The whole variable domain, remainder taken from reference TRBV19 and TRBJ2-1, is DGGITQSPKYLFRKEGQNVTLSCEQNLNHDAMYWYRQDPGQGLRLIYYSQIVNDFQKGDIAEGYSVSREKKESFPLTVTSAQKNPTAFYLCASSRGGKTGEQFFGPGTRLTVL.